The T cell receptor (beta chain) under discussion was sequenced for a study of blood T cell repertoires in COVID-19. Study-level background: PBMCs, B-cell-depleted T cells, or T cells provided the cDNA or gDNA that made up the material.

Original processing methods: How many nucleated cells were present was estimated from reference gene primer amplification. Libraries were prepared by immunoSEQ multiplex PCR; TCRdb keeps only in-frame clonotypes and omits some of them. The V and J calls and the clone size are those of that table, but D and trimming were determined from the DNA. This sample has around 25,000 clones, with roughly nine tenths found just once. Germline assignment: CDR1 MNHEY and CDR2 SMNVEV (reference sequence). CDR3 length equals 15 residues. V lost 7 bases, J lost 5 bases, and 11 bases stayed unmatched. The sample was peripheral blood. The clonotype comes from a human donor in a cohort sampled during active COVID-19. This rearrangement joins TRBV27 to TRBJ2-1; TRBD2 matches 7 bases. The CDR3 protein is CASTGWGLNNNEQFF. The CDR3 bases are TGTGCCAGCACCGGATGGGGACTAAATAACAATGAGCAGTTCTTC.